These 4 T cell receptor beta chains originate from one sample sequenced in a study of cytomegalovirus exposure and HLA in healthy donors. PCR primers comprised 60 Vbeta and 13 Jbeta primers. The assay was immunoSEQ multiplex PCR, and TCRdb's table has in-frame clones only and misses some. The repertoire has 150,000 to 200,000 clones, 76% of them found once; the top ten carry 3.1%. Sequencing was done on a sample of PBMCs. The receptors were sampled from a male donor in good health and CMV-seronegative.

This chain's CDR3 is CASSYDTKTQYF. In DNA, the CDR3 is TGTGCCAGCAGTTACGACACCAAGACGCAGTATTTT. This chain links TRBV28 with TRBJ2-3, with D unclear. Germline values: CDR1 MDHEN, CDR2 SYDVKM. V lost 4 bases and J 9 bases, leaving 11 bases between the germline ends. The CDR3 is 12 residues long.

The gene calls are TRBV4-3 and TRBJ2-7, with D unresolved. The CDR3 runs 13 residues. The germline CDR1 and CDR2 sequences are LGHNA and YSLEER. V was cut by 0 bases and J by 6 bases, with 9 bases left in between. DNA of the CDR3: TGCGCCAGCAGCCAAGATACGTTCGGCGAGCAGTACTTC. Its protein is CASSQDTFGEQYF.

The gene calls are TRBV19 and TRBJ1-1; 7 nucleotides line up with TRBD1. With 5 bases clipped from V and 4 bases from J, the junction kept 10 bases outside the gene matches. CDR1 and CDR2 from the germline V gene are LNHDA and SQIVND (reference sequence). The CDR3 consists of 15 residues. CDR3 coding DNA: TGTGCCAGTAGTGGTAGGGGGCGGGGGGTCACTGAAGCTTTCTTT. This encodes CASSGRGRGVTEAFF.

The chain uses TRBV18 and TRBJ1-4; no firm D call. Germline CDR1 and CDR2: KGHSH and LQKENI. V dropped 5 bases and J dropped 0 bases, with 13 bases sitting between them. The CDR3 extends over 16 amino acids. The CDR3 DNA reads as TGTGCCAGCTCAATAAACGAGGTTGCAACTAATGAAAAACTGTTTTTT. Protein product: CASSINEVATNEKLFF.